These 12 T cell receptor beta chains were sequenced from one sample in a study of T cells in Graves' hyperthyroidism and ophthalmopathy. Amplification of TCR beta CDR3 regions used RNA as the template. HTBI primers drove first-round RT-PCR of the TCR CDR3. TCRdb called the multiplex PCR reads again in MiXCR, with one record for every CDR3 protein. The repertoire includes around 700,000 distinct CDR3 sequences, about 35% of them detected once, and around 30% sits in the top ten. Sequences were obtained from blood. Receptors were obtained from a middle-aged woman with Graves' hyperthyroidism.

This clonotype has at least ten counts. This rearrangement joins TRBV10-2 to TRBJ1-3; D is unclear. Per germline, CDR1 WSHSY and CDR2 SAAADI. V lost 7 bases and J lost 0, with 7 bases in between. The CDR3 has 13 residues. The CDR3 protein is CASTRDSGNTIYF. Here the CDR3 DNA reads TGCGCCAGCACTAGGGACTCTGGAAACACCATATATTTT.

This clonotype was recorded at least ten times. The V call is TRBV10-3, the J call TRBJ2-5; D is ambiguous. The V and J ends lost 2 bases and 0 bases respectively, with 4 bases between them. This CDR3 contains 13 residues. Germline-derived CDR1 and CDR2 are ENHRY and SYGVKD. As DNA, the CDR3 is TGTGCCATCAGTGAGGGCGACCAAGAGACCCAGTACTTC. Encoded protein: CAISEGDQETQYF.

As concerns this clonotype: Possible read error: a much larger clone is one base away. The chain recombines TRBV19 with TRBJ1-2; D perhaps matches TRBD1 (6 bases). The CDR3 consists of 13 residues. V dropped 6 bases and J dropped 6 bases, with 14 bases sitting between them. CDR1 and CDR2 from the germline V gene are LNHDA and SQIVND (reference sequence). The chain's CDR3 is CASRRGGRDGYTF. CDR3 DNA: TGTGCCAGTAGGCGAGGGGGGCGTGATGGCTACACCTTC.

Of note for this clonotype: This could be a read error, since a much larger clone is one nucleotide away. The V call is TRBV12-3 or TRBV12-4, the J call TRBJ1-2; D perhaps matches TRBD1 (6 bases). The CDR3 has 12 amino acids. CDR3 sequence (DNA): TGTGCCAGCACTCCAGGGGTCTATGGCTACATCTTC. Its protein product is CASTPGVYGYIF.

Points on this clonotype: At one end the junction does not follow the germline gene, possibly because of a read error. The rearrangement links TRBV20-1 to TRBJ1-4; the D is unclear. Germline V gives CDR1 DFQATT, CDR2 SNEGSKA (reference sequence). The CDR3 is 13 amino acids. CDR3: CSAIGPLNEELFF. The CDR3 nucleotides are TGCAGTGCTATCGGGCCGCTCAATGAAGAACTGTTTTTT.

This clonotype was seen more than once but under ten times. The CDR3 is CASTQSPGMNTEAFF. CDR3 bases: TGCGCCAGCACGCAAAGTCCGGGGATGAACACTGAAGCTTTCTTT. This chain uses TRBV5-1 with TRBJ1-1, with D unresolved. V shed 6 bases and J shed 0 bases, with 15 bases lying between them. The CDR3 runs to 15 residues. The germline V gene encodes CDR1 SGHRS and CDR2 YFSETQ.

Turning to this clonotype: At one end, the junction sequence differs from germline, possibly due to a read error. The rearrangement links TRBV10-1 to TRBJ1-2; 7 nucleotides line up with TRBD1. In germline, CDR1 is WNHNN, CDR2 SYGVQD (reference sequence). The CDR3 runs 18 residues. Written as DNA, the CDR3 is TGTGCCAGCAGTTATTGGAGACAGGGATTCGACCCCATAACTGGCTACACCTTC. Its translation: CASSYWRQGFDPITGYTF.

This clonotype came up many times. The V call is TRBV9, the J call TRBJ1-5; 7 positions agree with TRBD1. This CDR3 is 18 amino acids long. J lost 0 bases, V lost 4 bases, and 13 bases had no gene match. Looked up from germline, CDR1 is SGDLS and CDR2 is YYNGEE. CDR3 sequence: CASSPLRDRQYSNQPQHF. The CDR3 region has the DNA TGTGCCAGCAGCCCTCTACGGGACAGACAATATAGCAATCAGCCCCAGCATTTT.

The chain employs TRBV2 and TRBJ2-3; D may be TRBD1 or TRBD2 (5 bases each). CDR3 length: 15 amino acids. Germline CDR1 reads SNHLY; CDR2 reads FYNNEI. Trimming removed 4 bases at V and 2 bases at J, with 13 bases between. CDR3 region: CASSAPGTFTDTQYF. CDR3 bases: TGTGCCAGCAGTGCCCCGGGGACCTTCACAGATACGCAGTATTTT.

This clonotype was picked up a small number of times. The V call is TRBV6-5, the J call TRBJ1-2; the D is unclear. The CDR3 sequence is 12 residues long. Germline assignment: CDR1 MNHEY and CDR2 SVGAGI. V was cut by 3 bases and J by 4 bases, with 6 bases left in between. CDR3 sequence: CASSYGGYGYTF. CDR3 in DNA: TGTGCCAGCAGTTATGGAGGCTATGGCTACACCTTC.

This clonotype showed up many times. The rearrangement links TRBV19 to TRBJ2-6; D gene ambiguous. The CDR3 is 15 residues long. V lost 1 base to trimming and J lost 4 bases, with 8 bases between them. CDR1 is LNHDA and CDR2 is SQIVND in the germline V gene (reference sequence). CDR3 sequence: CASSIVGIGANVLTF. CDR3 nucleotides: TGTGCCAGTAGTATAGTAGGGATCGGGGCCAACGTCCTGACTTTC.

Comments on this clonotype: The final CDR3 position lacks the conserved phenylalanine or tryptophan, pointing to a likely read error. V and J are TRBV28 and TRBJ1-6; the match to TRBD1 covers 8 bases. The germline V gene has CDR1 MDHEN and CDR2 SYDVKM. Trimming took 4 bases from V and 11 from J; bases not matched to a gene: 10. This CDR3 spans 15 amino acids. CDR3: CASSSRDRREPPLHL. CDR3 nucleotide sequence: TGTGCCAGCAGTTCCAGGGACAGGAGGGAGCCACCCCTCCACCTT.